The T cell receptor beta chain described here comes from a study of T cells in Graves' hyperthyroidism and ophthalmopathy. Broader study findings: Blood held most thyroid clonotypes expanded above 0.001 frequency.

The patients, who ranged from 18 to 65 in age, presented with newly diagnosed hyperthyroidism lasting under 2 months. Using around 10 ml of fresh peripheral blood, PBMCs were prepared. RNA transcripts were the template for amplifying TCR beta CDR3 regions. Initially, a first-round RT-PCR of the TCR CDR3 employed the HTBI primer set. TCRdb re-analysed the multiplex PCR reads in MiXCR, keeping a single row per CDR3 protein. Among about 360,000 distinct CDR3 sequences listed, over 15% were seen once. This clonotype occurred many times. Antigen unknown. The CDR3 length is 15 residues. Germline values: CDR1 LNHDA, CDR2 SQIVND (reference sequence). V was shortened by 3 bases and J by 0 bases, with 12 bases between the two germline ends.

What was sequenced was blood. The chain combines TRBV19 with TRBJ2-7; D might be TRBD2 (6 bases). The clonotype originates from a young woman with Graves' hyperthyroidism. CDR3 coding DNA: TGTGCCAGTAGTATCGGGGGTTATGGCTCCTACGAGCAGTACTTC. It encodes CASSIGGYGSYEQYF.